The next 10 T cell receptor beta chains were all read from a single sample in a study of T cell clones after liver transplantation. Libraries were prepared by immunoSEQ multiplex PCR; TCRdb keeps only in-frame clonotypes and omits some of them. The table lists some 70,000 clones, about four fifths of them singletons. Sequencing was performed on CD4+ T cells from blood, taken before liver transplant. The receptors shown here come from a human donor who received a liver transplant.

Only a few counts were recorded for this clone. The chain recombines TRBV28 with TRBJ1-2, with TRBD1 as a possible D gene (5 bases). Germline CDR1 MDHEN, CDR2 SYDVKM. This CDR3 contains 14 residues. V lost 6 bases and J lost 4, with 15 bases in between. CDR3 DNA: TGTGCCAGCAGCCTCGCTGGAGGGGCCTATGGCTACACCTTC. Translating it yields CASSLAGGAYGYTF.

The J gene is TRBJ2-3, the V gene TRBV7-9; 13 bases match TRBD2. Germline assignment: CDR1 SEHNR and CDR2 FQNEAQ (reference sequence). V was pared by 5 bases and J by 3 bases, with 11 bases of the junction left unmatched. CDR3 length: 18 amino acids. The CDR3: CASSPRTSGSGETDTQYF. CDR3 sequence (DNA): TGTGCCAGCAGCCCGCGGACTAGCGGGAGTGGGGAGACAGATACGCAGTATTTT.

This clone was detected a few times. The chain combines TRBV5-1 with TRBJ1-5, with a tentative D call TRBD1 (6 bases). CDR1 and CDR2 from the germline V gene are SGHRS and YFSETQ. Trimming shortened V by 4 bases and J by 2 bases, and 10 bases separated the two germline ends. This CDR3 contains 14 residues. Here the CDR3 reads CASSLAGGNQPQHF. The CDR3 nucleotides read TGCGCCAGCAGCCTGGCAGGGGGCAATCAGCCCCAGCATTTT.

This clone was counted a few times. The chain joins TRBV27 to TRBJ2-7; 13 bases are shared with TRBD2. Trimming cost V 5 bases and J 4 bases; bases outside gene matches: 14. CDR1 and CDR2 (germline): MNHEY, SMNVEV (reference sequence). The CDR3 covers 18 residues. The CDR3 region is CASSPQGGLAGEWYEQYF. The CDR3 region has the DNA TGTGCCAGCAGTCCTCAGGGAGGACTAGCGGGAGAGTGGTACGAGCAGTACTTC.

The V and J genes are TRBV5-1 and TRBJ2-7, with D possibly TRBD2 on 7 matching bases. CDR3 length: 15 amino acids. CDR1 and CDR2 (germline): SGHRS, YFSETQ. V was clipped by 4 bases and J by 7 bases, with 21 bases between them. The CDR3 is CASSARLGGGVEQYF. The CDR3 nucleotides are TGCGCCAGCAGCGCCCGACTAGGGGGGGGTGTAGAGCAGTACTTC.

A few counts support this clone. CDR3 DNA sequence: TGTGCCAGCAGCAGGGGGTCAATGATAGGCTACACCTTC. It is translated as CASSRGSMIGYTF. The chain has TRBV28 and TRBJ1-2, with TRBD1 matching 7 bases. The CDR3 covers 13 residues. Germline V gene lookup returns CDR1 MDHEN and CDR2 SYDVKM. The J segment lost 8 bases and the V segment lost 6 bases, leaving 9 bases of the junction unmatched.

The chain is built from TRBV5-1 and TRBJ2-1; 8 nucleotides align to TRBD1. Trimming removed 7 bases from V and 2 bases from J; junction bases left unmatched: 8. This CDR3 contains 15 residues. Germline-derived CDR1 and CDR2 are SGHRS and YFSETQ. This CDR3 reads CASGEQGGAYNEQFF. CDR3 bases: TGCGCCAGCGGAGAACAGGGGGGCGCCTACAATGAGCAGTTCTTC.

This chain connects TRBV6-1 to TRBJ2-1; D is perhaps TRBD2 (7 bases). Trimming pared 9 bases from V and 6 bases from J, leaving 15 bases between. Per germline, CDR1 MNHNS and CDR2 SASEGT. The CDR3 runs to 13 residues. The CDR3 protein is CASRGEGRNEQFF. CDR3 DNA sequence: TGTGCCAGTAGGGGGGAGGGCCGCAATGAGCAGTTCTTC.

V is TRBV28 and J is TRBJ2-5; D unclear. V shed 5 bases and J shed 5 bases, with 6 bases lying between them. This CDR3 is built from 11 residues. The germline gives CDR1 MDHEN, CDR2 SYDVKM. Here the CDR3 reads CASSPRETQYF. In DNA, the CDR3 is TGTGCCAGCAGTCCCAGGGAGACCCAGTACTTC. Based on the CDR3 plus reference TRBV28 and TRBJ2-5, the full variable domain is DVKVTQSSRYLVKRTGEKVFLECVQDMDHENMFWYRQDPGLGLRLIYFSYDVKMKEKGDIPEGYSVSREKKERFSLILESASTNQTSMYLCASSPRETQYFGPGTRLLVL.

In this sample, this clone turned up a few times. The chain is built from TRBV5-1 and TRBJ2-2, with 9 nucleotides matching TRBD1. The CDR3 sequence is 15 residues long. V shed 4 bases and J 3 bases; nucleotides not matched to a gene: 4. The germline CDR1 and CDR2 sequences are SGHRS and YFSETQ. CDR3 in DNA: TGCGCCAGCAGCGCCGGGACAGGGTACACCGGGGAGCTGTTTTTT. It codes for CASSAGTGYTGELFF.